This T cell receptor (beta chain) was found in a study of T cells in Graves' hyperthyroidism and ophthalmopathy. Researchers took RNA transcripts and amplified the TCR beta CDR3 regions from them. The TCR CDR3 first-round RT-PCR relied on the HTBI primer set. TCRdb analysed the multiplex PCR reads with MiXCR anew, one entry per CDR3 protein. The sample shows more than 300,000 distinct CDR3 sequences, approximately 15% of them seen only once. This clonotype appeared a single time. The CDR3 has 17 residues. Trimming removed 9 bases from V and 5 bases from J, with 25 bases in between. Germline V gives CDR1 LNHDA, CDR2 SQIVND (reference sequence). Each patient was aged 18 to 65 and had newly diagnosed hyperthyroidism of under 2 months' duration.

The receptor comes from a woman aged 25 to 45 with Graves' hyperthyroidism. The specimen was blood. The chain links TRBV19 to TRBJ2-2; a weak D match, TRBD1 (6 bases). The chain's CDR3 is CASKVEQGRDQTGELFF. The CDR3 coding sequence is TGTGCCAGCAAAGTTGAACAGGGAAGGGATCAAACCGGGGAGCTGTTTTTT.